Listed below are T cell receptor beta chains from one sample, sequenced in a study of monozygotic twins with inflammatory bowel disease. Reanalyzing the 5' RACE reads, TCRdb keeps one entry per CDR3 protein, without DNA. This sample's table reports 300,000 to 350,000 distinct CDR3 sequences. The sequenced sample was blood. These receptors were collected from a human donor with ulcerative colitis or Crohn's disease, or a healthy co-twin of an affected twin (not recorded which). The CDR3 runs from the conserved cysteine through the conserved F or W. Fields, in order: J gene, V gene, CDR3 protein.

TRBJ2-7	TRBV7-8	CASSLAGFGEQYF
TRBJ2-1	TRBV7-9	CASRDMGQGNANEQFF
TRBJ2-4	TRBV28	CASSSQAGNMQYF
TRBJ2-1	TRBV6-4	CASSDGGHNEQFF
TRBJ1-5	TRBV6-6	CASSAGAEGQPQHF
TRBJ2-3	TRBV4-3	CASSQELGDTQYF
TRBJ1-2	TRBV27	CASSRTTGRDYGYTF
TRBJ2-3	TRBV6-1	CASSPPNREDTQYF
TRBJ2-2	TRBV3-1	CASTTNGYTGELFF
TRBJ2-3	TRBV28	CASSGPGSTQYF
TRBJ1-1	TRBV18	CASSPPEGRDNTEAFF